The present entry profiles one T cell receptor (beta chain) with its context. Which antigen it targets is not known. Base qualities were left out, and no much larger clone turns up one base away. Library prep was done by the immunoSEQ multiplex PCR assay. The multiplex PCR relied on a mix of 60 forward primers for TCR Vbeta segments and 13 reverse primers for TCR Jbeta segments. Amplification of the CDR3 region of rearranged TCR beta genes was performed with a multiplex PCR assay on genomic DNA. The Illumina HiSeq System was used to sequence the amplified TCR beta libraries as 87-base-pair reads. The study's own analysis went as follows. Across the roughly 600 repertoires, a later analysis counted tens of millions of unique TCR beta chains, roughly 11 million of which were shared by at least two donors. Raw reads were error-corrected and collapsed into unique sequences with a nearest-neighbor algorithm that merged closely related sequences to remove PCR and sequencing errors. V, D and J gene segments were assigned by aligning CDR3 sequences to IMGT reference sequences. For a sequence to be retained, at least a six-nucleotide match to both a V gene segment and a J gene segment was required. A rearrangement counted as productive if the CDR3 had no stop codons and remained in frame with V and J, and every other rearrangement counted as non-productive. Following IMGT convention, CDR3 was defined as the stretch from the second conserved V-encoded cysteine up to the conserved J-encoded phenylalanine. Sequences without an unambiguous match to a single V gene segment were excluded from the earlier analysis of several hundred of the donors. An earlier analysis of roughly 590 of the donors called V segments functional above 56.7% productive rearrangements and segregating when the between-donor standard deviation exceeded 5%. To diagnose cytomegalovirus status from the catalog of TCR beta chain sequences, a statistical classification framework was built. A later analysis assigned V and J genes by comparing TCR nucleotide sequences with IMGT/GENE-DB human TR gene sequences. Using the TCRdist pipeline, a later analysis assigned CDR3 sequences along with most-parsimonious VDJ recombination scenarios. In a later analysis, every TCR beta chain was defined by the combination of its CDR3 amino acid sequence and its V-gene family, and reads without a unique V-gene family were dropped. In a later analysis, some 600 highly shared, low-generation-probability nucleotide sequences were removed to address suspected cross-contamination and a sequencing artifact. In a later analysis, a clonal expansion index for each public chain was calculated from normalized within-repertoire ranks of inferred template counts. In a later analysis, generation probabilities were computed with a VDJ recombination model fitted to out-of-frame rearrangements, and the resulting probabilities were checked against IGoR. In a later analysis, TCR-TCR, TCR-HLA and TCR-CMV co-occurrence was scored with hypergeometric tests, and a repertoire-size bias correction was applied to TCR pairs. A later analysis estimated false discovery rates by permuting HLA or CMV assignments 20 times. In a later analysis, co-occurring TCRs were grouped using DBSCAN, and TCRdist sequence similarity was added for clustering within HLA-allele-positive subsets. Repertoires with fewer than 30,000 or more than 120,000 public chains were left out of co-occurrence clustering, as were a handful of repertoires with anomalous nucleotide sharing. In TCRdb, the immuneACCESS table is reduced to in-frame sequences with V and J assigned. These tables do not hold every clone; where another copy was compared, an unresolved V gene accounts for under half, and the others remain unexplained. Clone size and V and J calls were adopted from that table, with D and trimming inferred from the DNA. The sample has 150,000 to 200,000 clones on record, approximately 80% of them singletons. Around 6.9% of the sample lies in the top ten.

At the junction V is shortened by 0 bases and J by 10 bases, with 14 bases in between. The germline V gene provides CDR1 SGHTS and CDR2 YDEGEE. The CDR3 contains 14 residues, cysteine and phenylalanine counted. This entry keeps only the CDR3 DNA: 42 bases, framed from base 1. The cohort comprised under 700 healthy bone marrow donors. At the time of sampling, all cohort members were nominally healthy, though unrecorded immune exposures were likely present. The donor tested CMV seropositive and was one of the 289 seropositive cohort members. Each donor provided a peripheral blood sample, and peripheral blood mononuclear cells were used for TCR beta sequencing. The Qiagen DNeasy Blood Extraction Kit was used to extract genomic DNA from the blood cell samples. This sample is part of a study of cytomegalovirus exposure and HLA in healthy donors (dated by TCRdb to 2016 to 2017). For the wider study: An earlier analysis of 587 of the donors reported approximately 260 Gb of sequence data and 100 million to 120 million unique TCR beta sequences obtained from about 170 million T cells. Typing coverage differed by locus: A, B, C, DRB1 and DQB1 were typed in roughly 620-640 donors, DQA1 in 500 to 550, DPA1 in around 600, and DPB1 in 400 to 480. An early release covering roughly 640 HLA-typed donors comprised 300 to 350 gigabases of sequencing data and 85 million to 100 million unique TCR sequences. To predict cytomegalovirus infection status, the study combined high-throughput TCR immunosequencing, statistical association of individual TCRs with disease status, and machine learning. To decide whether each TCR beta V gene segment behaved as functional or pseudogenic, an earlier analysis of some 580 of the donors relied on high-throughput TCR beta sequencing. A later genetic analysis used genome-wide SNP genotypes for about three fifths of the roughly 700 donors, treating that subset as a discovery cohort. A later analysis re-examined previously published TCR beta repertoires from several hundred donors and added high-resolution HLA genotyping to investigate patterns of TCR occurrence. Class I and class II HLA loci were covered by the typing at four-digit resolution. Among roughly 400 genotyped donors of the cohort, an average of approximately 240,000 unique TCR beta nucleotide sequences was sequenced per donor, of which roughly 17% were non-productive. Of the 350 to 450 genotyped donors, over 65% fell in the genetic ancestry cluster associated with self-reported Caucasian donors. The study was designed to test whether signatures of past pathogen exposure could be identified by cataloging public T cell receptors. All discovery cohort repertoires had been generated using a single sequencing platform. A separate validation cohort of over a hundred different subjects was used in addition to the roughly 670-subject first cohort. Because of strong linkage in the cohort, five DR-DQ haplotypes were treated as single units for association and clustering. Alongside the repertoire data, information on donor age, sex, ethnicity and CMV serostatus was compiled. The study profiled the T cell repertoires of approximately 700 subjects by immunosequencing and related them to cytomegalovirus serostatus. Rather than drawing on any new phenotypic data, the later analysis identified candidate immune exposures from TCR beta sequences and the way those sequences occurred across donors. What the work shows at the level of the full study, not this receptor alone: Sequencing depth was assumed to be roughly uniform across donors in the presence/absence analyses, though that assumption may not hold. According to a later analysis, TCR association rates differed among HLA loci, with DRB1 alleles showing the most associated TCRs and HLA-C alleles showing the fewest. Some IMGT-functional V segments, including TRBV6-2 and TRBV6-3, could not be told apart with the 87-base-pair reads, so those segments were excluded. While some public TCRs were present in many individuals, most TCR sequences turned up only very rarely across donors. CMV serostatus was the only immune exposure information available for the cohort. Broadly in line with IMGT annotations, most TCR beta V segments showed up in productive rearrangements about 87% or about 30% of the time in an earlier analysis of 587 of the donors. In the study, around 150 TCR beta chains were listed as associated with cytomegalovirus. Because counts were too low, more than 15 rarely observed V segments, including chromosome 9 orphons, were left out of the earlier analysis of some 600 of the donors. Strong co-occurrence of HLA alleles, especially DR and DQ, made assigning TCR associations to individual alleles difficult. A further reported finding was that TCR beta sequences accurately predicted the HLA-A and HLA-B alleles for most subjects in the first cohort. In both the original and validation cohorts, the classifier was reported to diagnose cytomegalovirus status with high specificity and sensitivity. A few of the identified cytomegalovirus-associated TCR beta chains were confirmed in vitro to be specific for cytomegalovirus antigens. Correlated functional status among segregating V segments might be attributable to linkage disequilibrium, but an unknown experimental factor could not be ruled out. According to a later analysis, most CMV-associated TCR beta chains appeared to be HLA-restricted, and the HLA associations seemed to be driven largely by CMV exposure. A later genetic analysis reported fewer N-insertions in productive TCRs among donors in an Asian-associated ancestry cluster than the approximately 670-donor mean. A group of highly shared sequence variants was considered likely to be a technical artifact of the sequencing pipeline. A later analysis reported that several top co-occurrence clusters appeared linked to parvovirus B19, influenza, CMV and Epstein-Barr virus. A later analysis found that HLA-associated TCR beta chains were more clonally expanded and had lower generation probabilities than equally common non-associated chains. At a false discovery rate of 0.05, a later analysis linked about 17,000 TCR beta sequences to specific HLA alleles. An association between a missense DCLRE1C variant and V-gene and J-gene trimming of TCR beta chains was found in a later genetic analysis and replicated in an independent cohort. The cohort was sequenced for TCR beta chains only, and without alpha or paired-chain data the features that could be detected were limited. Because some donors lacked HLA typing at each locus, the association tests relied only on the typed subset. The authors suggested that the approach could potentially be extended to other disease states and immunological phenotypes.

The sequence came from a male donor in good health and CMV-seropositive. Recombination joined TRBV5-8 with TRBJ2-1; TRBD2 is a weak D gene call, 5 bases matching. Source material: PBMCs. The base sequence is TGTGCCAGCAGCTTGGCCCCTTTGACGGGAGAGCAGTTCTTC. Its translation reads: CASSLAPLTGEQFF.